One sample yielded the 29 T cell receptor beta chains listed below, sequenced in a study of T cells after yellow fever vaccination. TCRdb reprocessed the 5' RACE reads via MiXCR and lists one record per CDR3 protein. The sample includes about 13,000 distinct CDR3 sequences, 4% to 6% of them seen just once. The specimen comprised PBMCs, either bulk or a sorted T-cell subset (CD4+, CD8+, memory, or dextramer-sorted; not recorded which), sampled 45 days after the yellow fever booster vaccination. These receptor sequences come from a man aged 25 to 40 who received the YFV17D yellow fever vaccine.

This clonotype was seen ten or more times. The chain employs TRBV20-1 and TRBJ2-1; TRBD1 agrees at 7 bases. CDR3 length: 15 amino acids. With 3 bases clipped from V and 1 base from J, the junction kept 6 bases outside the gene matches. Germline CDR1 reads DFQATT; CDR2 reads SNEGSKA (reference sequence). As DNA, the CDR3 is TGCAGTGCTAGTCAGGGGGAAGGGTCCTACAATGAGCAGTTCTTC. Translation: CSASQGEGSYNEQFF.

This clonotype was picked up many times. The J gene is TRBJ1-5, the V gene TRBV20-1; TRBD1 might be the D (5 bases). CDR3 length equals 14 residues. Trimming removed 3 bases at V and 3 bases at J, with 12 bases between. Germline V lookup: CDR1 DFQATT, CDR2 SNEGSKA (reference sequence). The CDR3 loop is CSASTGTDNQPQHF. The CDR3 DNA follows: TGCAGTGCTAGTACCGGGACCGACAATCAGCCCCAGCATTTT.

This clonotype appeared many times. The DNA of the CDR3 is TGCAGCGTTCAGACAGGGGGCTTCTACGAGCAGTACTTC. Protein sequence: CSVQTGGFYEQYF. J is TRBJ2-7 and V is TRBV29-1; 10 bases line up with TRBD1. The CDR3 consists of 13 residues. V lost 5 bases to trimming and J lost 3 bases; unmatched junction nucleotides: 4. Germline CDR1 reads SQVTM; CDR2 reads ANQGSEA.

V is TRBV10-1 and J is TRBJ1-2; D gene ambiguous. V was shortened by 5 bases and J by 2 bases, with 9 bases between the two germline ends. This CDR3 comprises 13 residues. Germline CDR1 and CDR2: WNHNN and SYGVQD (reference sequence). CDR3 sequence: CASSRGLNYGYTF. The CDR3 DNA reads TGCGCCAGCAGTAGAGGCCTGAACTATGGCTACACCTTC.

This clonotype showed up many times. This chain joins TRBV7-2 and TRBJ2-1, with TRBD2 matching 14 bases. The CDR3 loop spans 15 amino acids. The J segment lost 9 bases and the V segment lost 5 bases, leaving 6 bases of the junction unmatched. From germline, CDR1 is SGHTA and CDR2 FQGNSA. The CDR3 reads CASSGGTSGSTEQFF. CDR3 nucleotide sequence: TGTGCCAGCAGCGGCGGGACTAGCGGGAGTACTGAGCAGTTCTTC.

Worth noting for this clonotype: At one boundary the junction diverges from the germline segment, which might be a read error. The chain is built from TRBV11-2 and TRBJ2-3; no firm D call. The germline CDR1 and CDR2 sequences are SGHAT and FQNNGV. The CDR3 runs 16 residues. The CDR3 protein is CAISLVVLSSSDTQYF. CDR3 bases: TGTGCCATCAGCTTAGTCGTTCTGTCGAGCTCAGATACGCAGTATTTT. Full variable domain (missing parts from reference TRBV11-2 and TRBJ2-3): EAGVAQSPRYKIIEKRQSVAFWCNPISGHATLYWYQQILGQGPKLLIQFQNNGVVDDSQLPKDRFSAERLKGVDSTLKIQPAKLEDSAVYLCAISLVVLSSSDTQYFGPGTRLTVL.

This clonotype was recorded a few times. The V and J genes are TRBV20-1 and TRBJ2-7, with 8 bases aligning to TRBD2. Germline V gene lookup returns CDR1 DFQATT and CDR2 SNEGSKA (reference sequence). Trimming took 3 bases from V and 6 from J; bases not matched to a gene: 13. The CDR3 consists of 15 residues. This CDR3 reads CSARFKAGGRSEQYF. The CDR3 DNA follows: TGCAGTGCTAGGTTCAAGGCGGGAGGCCGTTCCGAGCAGTACTTC.

This clonotype was recorded many times. In nucleotides, the CDR3 is TGTGCCAGTCAACGCAGGGGAAATGAGCAGTTCTTC. It encodes CASQRRGNEQFF. The chain has TRBV6-6 and TRBJ2-1; D perhaps matches TRBD1 (6 bases). CDR1 is MNHNY and CDR2 is SVGAGI in the germline V gene (reference sequence). The CDR3 covers 12 residues. V was cut by 9 bases and J by 7 bases, with 13 bases left in between.

This clonotype was seen at least ten times. V is TRBV24-1 and J is TRBJ2-2; 7 bases are shared with TRBD1. Germline V gives CDR1 KGHDR, CDR2 SFDVKD. The CDR3 totals 20 residues. Trimming at V came to 2 bases and at J to 0 bases, leaving 14 bases not matched to a gene. The CDR3 reads CATSDYRDSGSTANTGELFF. The CDR3 DNA is TGTGCCACCAGTGATTACCGGGACAGCGGCAGCACCGCGAACACCGGGGAGCTGTTTTTT.

In this sample, this clonotype turned up many times. The rearrangement joins TRBV11-2 to TRBJ2-7; 12 nucleotides match TRBD2. The CDR3 is 15 amino acids. V lost 4 bases, J lost 5 bases, and 6 bases stayed unmatched. Germline values: CDR1 SGHAT, CDR2 FQNNGV. The CDR3 DNA is TGTGCCAGCAGCTCCCCGGGACTAGCGGGTGACGAGCAGTACTTC. It specifies CASSSPGLAGDEQYF.

This clonotype appeared many times. The CDR3, as DNA: TGCAGTGCGATGAAGCGGGACCGTACGGATACGCAGTATTTT. Translating it yields CSAMKRDRTDTQYF. The chain has TRBV20-1 and TRBJ2-3; the match to TRBD2 covers 7 bases. CDR1 and CDR2 (germline): DFQATT, SNEGSKA (reference sequence). The V segment lost 6 bases and the J segment 6 bases; nucleotides outside the gene matches: 12. This CDR3 is 14 amino acids long.

The sample holds a few counts of this clonotype. One end of the junction does not line up with germline, which may come from a read error. V usage is TRBV12-3 or TRBV12-4 and J usage is TRBJ2-1; D is possibly TRBD2 (5 bases). CDR3 length equals 18 residues. The CDR3 region has the DNA TGTGCCCGCAGTCCCCTCTTGGGAGCGGCTCTTTCCTACAATGAGCAGTTCTTC. Protein: CARSPLLGAALSYNEQFF.

This clonotype appeared many times. This chain uses TRBV20-1 with TRBJ2-6, with a weak D call TRBD2 (6 bases). V was trimmed by 4 bases and J by 2 bases, leaving 15 bases between them. The CDR3 totals 16 residues. The germline gives CDR1 DFQATT, CDR2 SNEGSKA (reference sequence). The CDR3 DNA sequence: TGCAGTGCTACCGACGGGAGATATGCTGGGGCCAACGTCCTGACTTTC. This encodes CSATDGRYAGANVLTF.

This clonotype came up many times. The chain's CDR3 is CASSQPNRGETQYF. In nucleotides, the CDR3 is TGTGCCAGCAGCCAGCCCAACAGGGGAGAGACCCAGTACTTC. The V gene is TRBV3-1, the J gene TRBJ2-5, with 7 bases aligning to TRBD1. This CDR3 region has 14 residues. The trim removed 3 bases at V and 4 bases at J, leaving 5 bases unmatched. CDR1 and CDR2 (germline): LGHDT, YNNKEL (reference sequence).

This clonotype was detected ten times or more. V usage is TRBV20-1 and J usage is TRBJ2-1; TRBD2 aligns across 7 bases. This CDR3 is 14 amino acids long. Germline values: CDR1 DFQATT, CDR2 SNEGSKA (reference sequence). V shed 1 base, J shed 6 bases, and the junction held 6 bases outside the gene matches. Here the CDR3 reads CSARVAGLTNEQFF. CDR3 nucleotides: TGCAGTGCTAGAGTAGCGGGTCTCACCAATGAGCAGTTCTTC.

This clonotype was detected ten times or more. The chain recombines TRBV10-3 with TRBJ2-7; D perhaps matches TRBD2 (6 bases). Germline CDR1 reads ENHRY; CDR2 reads SYGVKD. Trimming left V 11 bases short and J 0 bases short, with 17 bases between. This CDR3 is 14 amino acids long. In DNA form, the CDR3 reads TGTGCCCGGGGAGGTGCGACCGCCTCCTACGAGCAGTACTTC. The encoded protein is CARGGATASYEQYF.

This clonotype was counted many times. This chain connects TRBV30 to TRBJ2-1; D call uncertain. Germline V CDR1 and CDR2: GTSNPN, SVGIG (reference sequence). V was pared by 4 bases and J by 9 bases, with 13 bases between. This CDR3 comprises 12 residues. Here the CDR3 reads CAWTRRPAEQFF. The CDR3 DNA sequence: TGTGCCTGGACAAGACGTCCGGCTGAGCAGTTCTTC.

This clonotype came up many times. The chain combines TRBV27 with TRBJ2-1; 8 nucleotides match TRBD2. This CDR3 has 16 amino acids. V shed 4 bases, J shed 0 bases, and the junction held 5 bases outside the gene matches. Germline V gene sequence: CDR1 MNHEY, CDR2 SMNVEV (reference sequence). The CDR3 nucleotides are TGTGCCAGCAGTTCCCTGACTAGCGACTCCTACAATGAGCAGTTCTTC. Protein: CASSSLTSDSYNEQFF.

This clonotype appeared many times. The chain links TRBV5-1 to TRBJ1-5; maybe TRBD1 (5 bases). The CDR3 has 14 amino acids. Germline assignment: CDR1 SGHRS and CDR2 YFSETQ. V lost 4 bases, J lost 5 bases, and 13 bases lay in between. The CDR3 protein is CASSPGHEDQPQHF. The CDR3 DNA is TGCGCCAGCAGCCCCGGACATGAAGATCAGCCCCAGCATTTT.

This clonotype showed up many times. The gene calls are TRBV4-3 and TRBJ2-1; a weak D match, TRBD2 (6 bases). Germline V gene data show CDR1 as LGHNA and CDR2 as YSLEER. The CDR3 extends over 16 amino acids. Trimming cost V 4 bases and J 5 bases, with 18 bases left between them. The CDR3 protein is CASSPAAAWEDNEQFF. CDR3 in DNA: TGCGCCAGCAGCCCCGCAGCAGCGTGGGAGGACAATGAGCAGTTCTTC.

This clonotype was recorded many times. The chain has TRBV5-5 and TRBJ2-3; tentatively, D is TRBD2 (6 bases). Germline-derived CDR1 and CDR2 are SGHKS and YYEKEE (reference sequence). This CDR3 has 16 residues. V shed 3 bases and J shed 1 base, with 15 bases lying between them. The chain's CDR3 is CASSWRGGLGTDTQYF. The CDR3 bases are TGTGCCAGCAGCTGGAGGGGCGGCCTGGGCACAGATACGCAGTATTTT.

At least ten counts were recorded for this clonotype. The chain uses TRBV5-4 and TRBJ2-1; 14 bases are shared with TRBD2. V trimming: 3 bases; J trimming: 9 bases; junction bases outside the gene matches: 5. Germline CDR1 is SGHNT and CDR2 is YYREEE (reference sequence). The CDR3 is 15 amino acids. Written as DNA, the CDR3 is TGTGCCAGCAGCTCGACTAGCGGGAGGGCCGGTGAGCAGTTCTTC. It codes for CASSSTSGRAGEQFF.

This clonotype was counted many times. The chain carries TRBV4-3 and TRBJ1-1; D remains ambiguous. This CDR3 has 13 residues. Germline lookup yields CDR1 LGHNA and CDR2 YSLEER. V shed 0 bases and J shed 7 bases, with 9 bases lying between them. CDR3 protein: CASSQERSVEAFF. CDR3 coding DNA: TGCGCCAGCAGCCAAGAGAGAAGCGTTGAAGCTTTCTTT.

This clonotype was counted ten times or more. The rearrangement links TRBV19 to TRBJ1-3; D call uncertain. This CDR3 comprises 13 residues. The germline V gene has CDR1 LNHDA and CDR2 SQIVND (reference sequence). Trimming left V 10 bases short and J 0 bases short, with 10 bases between. This CDR3 reads CATLRSSGNTIYF. In DNA, the CDR3 is TGTGCCACCCTGAGGAGCTCTGGAAACACCATATATTTT.

This clonotype was detected many times. The rearrangement joins TRBV2 to TRBJ2-5, with 8 bases lining up with TRBD1. The CDR3 is 14 residues long. Germline V gives CDR1 SNHLY, CDR2 FYNNEI. V shed 8 bases, J shed 3 bases, and the junction held 8 bases outside the gene matches. The CDR3 bases are TGTGCCAGCGGGCAGGGGGCGATAAAAGAGACCCAGTACTTC. Its translation is CASGQGAIKETQYF.

This clonotype has a count of ten or more. J is TRBJ2-3 and V is TRBV30; D not certain. Germline V gene sequence: CDR1 GTSNPN, CDR2 SVGIG (reference sequence). This CDR3 is 14 amino acids long. Trimming pared 0 bases from V and 8 bases from J, leaving 15 bases between. This chain's CDR3 is CAWSVPGRFGTQYF. CDR3 bases: TGTGCCTGGAGTGTTCCGGGTCGATTTGGTACGCAGTATTTT.

This clonotype was counted many times. This rearrangement joins TRBV15 to TRBJ2-1; D perhaps matches TRBD2 (6 bases). CDR1 and CDR2 from the germline V gene are LNHNV and YYDKDF (reference sequence). The CDR3 consists of 13 residues. V lost 4 bases and J 6 bases, leaving 10 bases between the germline ends. The CDR3 sequence is CATSTGTGNEQFF. In nucleotides, the CDR3 is TGTGCCACCAGCACCGGGACTGGCAATGAGCAGTTCTTC. Supplemented by reference TRBV15 and TRBJ2-1, the full variable domain reads DAMVIQNPRYQVTQFGKPVTLSCSQTLNHNVMYWYQQKSSQAPKLLFHYYDKDFNNEADTPDNFQSRRPNTSFCFLDIRSPGLGDTAMYLCATSTGTGNEQFFGPGTRLTVL.

This clonotype showed up just a few times. The V and J genes are TRBV6-1 and TRBJ2-3; D gene uncertain. Germline V gene lookup returns CDR1 MNHNS and CDR2 SASEGT. Trimming removed 1 base from V and 3 bases from J, with 5 bases in between. The CDR3 runs 13 residues. CDR3 sequence reads: CASSEVGTDTQYF. The CDR3 bases are TGTGCCAGCAGTGAAGTCGGGACAGATACGCAGTATTTT.

In this sample, this clonotype turned up many times. The chain combines TRBV7-2 with TRBJ2-1; D could derive from TRBD1 or TRBD2 (5 bases each). The CDR3 extends over 14 amino acids. From germline, CDR1 is SGHTA and CDR2 FQGNSA. V was pared by 1 base and J by 5 bases, with 9 bases between. For the CDR3, the DNA is TGTGCCAGCAGCTTAGGTCGGGGACACAATGAGCAGTTCTTC. Its protein is CASSLGRGHNEQFF. The full variable domain, in which reference TRBV7-2 and TRBJ2-1 provide the parts outside the CDR3, is GAGVSQSPSNKVTEKGKDVELRCDPISGHTALYWYRQSLGQGLEFLIYFQGNSAPDKSGLPSDRFSAERTGGSVSTLTIQRTQQEDSAVYLCASSLGRGHNEQFFGPGTRLTVL.